These 17 T cell receptor beta chains originate from one sample sequenced in a study of blood T cell repertoires in COVID-19. Generated by immunoSEQ multiplex PCR, the TCRdb table keeps only in-frame clones and is missing some. The sample includes 180,000 or so clones, around 86% of them seen just once. Specimen: peripheral blood. Receptors were obtained from a woman older than 75 in a cohort sampled during active or convalescent COVID-19.

The CDR3 region is CASSLLDRGVYEQYF. The CDR3 region has the DNA TGTGCCAGCAGCTTGCTGGACAGGGGGGTCTACGAGCAGTACTTC. V is TRBV5-5 and J is TRBJ2-7; 10 bases fit TRBD1. CDR3 size: 15 residues. Germline V lookup: CDR1 SGHKS, CDR2 YYEKEE (reference sequence). The trim removed 1 base at V and 3 bases at J, leaving 4 bases unmatched. The variable domain in full, completed from reference TRBV5-5 and TRBJ2-7, reads DAGVTQSPTHLIKTRGQQVTLRCSPISGHKSVSWYQQVLGQGPQFIFQYYEKEERGRGNFPDRFSARQFPNYSSELNVNALLLGDSALYLCASSLLDRGVYEQYFGPGTRLTVT.

The V gene is TRBV7-2, the J gene TRBJ2-7; D is possibly TRBD2 (5 bases). The CDR3 covers 14 residues. Germline-derived CDR1 and CDR2 are SGHTA and FQGNSA. V lost 1 base, J lost 3 bases, and 10 bases lay in between. The CDR3 sequence: CASSLERWSYEQYF. For the CDR3, the DNA is TGTGCCAGCAGCTTAGAGCGGTGGAGCTACGAGCAGTACTTC.

The chain is built from TRBV27 and TRBJ1-2; 10 bases match TRBD1. The CDR3 is 16 amino acids. V trimming: 0 bases; J trimming: 4 bases; junction bases outside the gene matches: 5. Germline V lookup: CDR1 MNHEY, CDR2 SMNVEV (reference sequence). CDR3 in amino acids: CASSLSRQGATYGYTF. CDR3 sequence (DNA): TGTGCCAGCAGTTTATCTCGACAGGGGGCCACCTATGGCTACACCTTC.

Remarks on this clone: At one boundary the junction diverges from the germline segment, which might be a read error. This chain links TRBV11-2 with TRBJ2-1; 7 bases match TRBD1. Germline V gives CDR1 SGHAT, CDR2 FQNNGV. The CDR3 is made up of 14 amino acids. This CDR3 reads CASSPDRVYDEQFF. The DNA of the CDR3 is TGTGCCAGCAGCCCCGACAGGGTCTACGATGAGCAGTTCTTC.

The DNA for the CDR3 is TGTGCCAGCAGCCTGACTACTAGCTCCGGGGAGCTGTTTTTT. It is translated as CASSLTTSSGELFF. The J gene is TRBJ2-2, the V gene TRBV3-1 (or the pseudogene TRBV3-2), with D tentatively TRBD2 (6 bases). The V end was cut by 4 bases, the J end by 6 bases, with 12 bases between. The CDR3 totals 14 residues. Germline-derived CDR1 and CDR2 are LGHDT and YNNKEL (reference sequence).

V and J are TRBV6-5 and TRBJ1-1, with D uncertain. Germline V gene sequence: CDR1 MNHEY, CDR2 SVGAGI. The CDR3 loop spans 13 amino acids. With 7 bases removed from V and 6 bases from J, the gap between germline ends came to 15 bases. DNA of the CDR3: TGTGCCAGCACCGCCCCGGGTTCGCCTGAAGCTTTCTTT. Translating it yields CASTAPGSPEAFF.

CDR3 sequence (DNA): TGTGCCACCAGCAGAGAGAGTGGCTACACCTTC. It specifies CATSRESGYTF. The V and J genes are TRBV15 and TRBJ1-2; D uncertain. CDR3 size: 11 residues. CDR1 is LNHNV, CDR2 YYDKDF, per germline (reference sequence). V was shortened by 0 bases and J by 7 bases, with 3 bases between the two germline ends.

The V and J genes are TRBV7-2 and TRBJ1-1; a possible D gene is TRBD1 (5 bases). The V gene's germline CDR1 is SGHTA and CDR2 FQGNSA. The CDR3 has 14 residues. V lost 4 bases and J 4 bases, leaving 13 bases between the germline ends. CDR3 residues: CASSSGGSRTEAFF. The CDR3 nucleotides are TGTGCCAGCAGCTCCGGGGGTTCGCGCACTGAAGCTTTCTTT.

The J gene is TRBJ2-1, the V gene TRBV28, with D unclear. V gave up 3 bases and J gave up 8 bases, with 11 bases separating them. The CDR3 loop spans 13 amino acids. Germline V CDR1 and CDR2: MDHEN, SYDVKM. The CDR3 region is CASSFGRLYEQFF. CDR3 sequence (DNA): TGTGCCAGCAGTTTTGGAAGACTCTATGAGCAGTTCTTC.

The V and J genes are TRBV5-1 and TRBJ1-3; tentatively, D is TRBD1 (6 bases). Germline V lookup: CDR1 SGHRS, CDR2 YFSETQ. CDR3 length: 15 amino acids. V dropped 0 bases and J dropped 0 bases, with 7 bases sitting between them. This chain's CDR3 is CASSLGDTSGNTIYF. CDR3 DNA sequence: TGCGCCAGCAGCTTGGGGGACACCTCTGGAAACACCATATATTTT.

The chain uses TRBV3-1 (or the pseudogene TRBV3-2) and TRBJ2-7, with 8 bases identical to TRBD1. V trimming: 4 bases; J trimming: 3 bases; junction bases outside the gene matches: 8. There are 15 residues in the CDR3. CDR1 is LGHDT and CDR2 is YNNKEL in the germline V gene (reference sequence). In DNA form, the CDR3 reads TGTGCCAGCAGCCCGCGGACAGGGATTCGCTACGAGCAGTACTTC. This encodes CASSPRTGIRYEQYF.

V gene TRBV12-3 or TRBV12-4 combines with J gene TRBJ1-5; TRBD1 matches at 10 bases. V shed 7 bases and J 5 bases; nucleotides not matched to a gene: 2. CDR3 length: 13 amino acids. Here the CDR3 reads CASKTGGDQPQHF. The CDR3 nucleotides read TGTGCCAGCAAGACAGGGGGCGATCAGCCCCAGCATTTT.

This clone is a singleton in its sample. CDR3 nucleotides: TGTGCCAGCACCCTCCTGACAGGAACAAACACTGAAGCTTTCTTT. Protein product: CASTLLTGTNTEAFF. This chain links TRBV28 with TRBJ1-1; tentatively, D is TRBD1 (6 bases). The V end was cut by 7 bases, the J end by 2 bases, with 17 bases between. The CDR3 length is 15 residues. Looked up from germline, CDR1 is MDHEN and CDR2 is SYDVKM.

The V and J genes are TRBV7-8 and TRBJ1-5, with D perhaps matching TRBD1 (6 bases). Looked up from germline, CDR1 is SGHVS and CDR2 is FQNEAQ. The CDR3 has 15 residues. V dropped 3 bases and J dropped 1 base, with 10 bases sitting between them. CDR3 sequence reads: CASSLGTTSNQPQHF. The CDR3 DNA follows: TGTGCCAGCAGCTTGGGGACAACCAGCAATCAGCCCCAGCATTTT.

V gene TRBV19 combines with J gene TRBJ1-1; D is unresolved. Trimming left V 4 bases short and J 3 bases short, with 9 bases between. The CDR3 loop spans 13 amino acids. CDR1 and CDR2 (germline): LNHDA, SQIVND (reference sequence). CDR3 coding DNA: TGTGCCAGTAGTACCCAGCGGGACACTGAAGCTTTCTTT. Its translation is CASSTQRDTEAFF.

This clone was seen more than once but under ten times. This chain connects TRBV7-2 to TRBJ1-1; D gene ambiguous. This CDR3 spans 14 amino acids. V lost 2 bases and J lost 0, with 7 bases in between. From germline, CDR1 is SGHTA and CDR2 FQGNSA. Written as DNA, the CDR3 is TGTGCCAGCAGCTTAAAAACAATGAACACTGAAGCTTTCTTT. This encodes CASSLKTMNTEAFF.

V is TRBV5-1 and J is TRBJ2-5, with TRBD2 as a possible D gene (6 bases). Germline CDR1 is SGHRS and CDR2 is YFSETQ. The CDR3 is made up of 16 amino acids. Trimming removed 0 bases at V and 3 bases at J, with 15 bases between. The CDR3 nucleotides read TGCGCCAGCAGCTTGGCCTTGGGGGGACGTAAAGAGACCCAGTACTTC. Translated, it gives CASSLALGGRKETQYF.